This paragraph reports one T cell receptor beta chain. Its antigen is currently unknown. Germline V gives CDR1 SNHLY, CDR2 FYNNEI. V was pared by 3 bases and J by 10 bases, with 4 bases of the junction left unmatched. The CDR3 consists of 14 residues. The data are from a study of T cell responses to AZD1222 COVID-19 vaccine. Libraries were prepared by immunoSEQ multiplex PCR; TCRdb keeps only in-frame clonotypes and omits some of them. The sample holds about 140,000 clones; just under 95% are singletons and the top ten take around 1.7%. Regarding the study as a whole: After two AZD1222 doses, spike-specific TCR breadth and depth rose versus day 0. Scientists sampled the repertoires only once the peak T cell response had passed.

Sequences were derived from peripheral blood, sampled on day 0 of AZD1222 vaccination. The chain is built from TRBV2 and TRBJ1-4; 11 nucleotides agree with TRBD1. This TCR derives from an adult in good health. The CDR3, as DNA: TGTGCCAGCAGTGAGGGACAGGGGGGCAGAAAACTGTTTTTT. Its translation: CASSEGQGGRKLFF.